The T cell receptor (beta chain) described here comes from a study of T cells in narcolepsy. Study-level points and caveats: Blood of same and different patients, but not healthy controls, reportedly held recurring autoreactive clonotypes.

Data came from immunoSEQ multiplex PCR; TCRdb stores just in-frame clones and leaves some out. The table has fewer than 40,000 clones, about 85% seen once. Germline-derived CDR1 and CDR2 are MNHEY and SMNVEV (reference sequence). CDR3 length: 14 amino acids. The V and J ends lost 5 bases and 5 bases, in that order; junction bases with no gene match: 4. About this clone itself: What it recognizes is unknown.

This chain uses TRBV27 with TRBJ2-5; 11 nucleotides match TRBD1. The TCR originated in a human donor with narcolepsy. Sequenced: CD45RA- memory CD4+ T cells from PBMCs. The CDR3: CASSLGTGGETQYF. CDR3 sequence (DNA): TGTGCCAGCAGTCTCGGGACAGGGGGGGAGACCCAGTACTTC.